What follows is one TCR beta chain and its context. Profiling relied on immunoSEQ multiplex PCR, and the TCRdb table lists in-frame clones only, not all of them. The top ten clones hold over 10% of a sample with over 110,000 clones, roughly 76% of them seen once. The source of the sample is a study of blood T cell repertoires in COVID-19. Turning to the study itself: Spain, Italy and the United States supplied samples that represented acute and convalescent COVID-19. Sources were T cells, B-cell-depleted T cells, or PBMCs; the material itself was cDNA or gDNA.

The material sequenced was peripheral blood. This sequence originates from an elderly man with acute or convalescent COVID-19.

The CDR3 loop reads CASSLQGADGELFF. The CDR3 DNA reads as TGTGCCAGCAGCTTACAAGGGGCGGACGGGGAGCTGTTTTTT. J is TRBJ2-2 and V is TRBV7-8; D perhaps matches TRBD1 (5 bases). CDR1 and CDR2 from the germline V gene are SGHVS and FQNEAQ. CDR3 length equals 14 residues. V lost 2 bases and J lost 7, with 11 bases in between.